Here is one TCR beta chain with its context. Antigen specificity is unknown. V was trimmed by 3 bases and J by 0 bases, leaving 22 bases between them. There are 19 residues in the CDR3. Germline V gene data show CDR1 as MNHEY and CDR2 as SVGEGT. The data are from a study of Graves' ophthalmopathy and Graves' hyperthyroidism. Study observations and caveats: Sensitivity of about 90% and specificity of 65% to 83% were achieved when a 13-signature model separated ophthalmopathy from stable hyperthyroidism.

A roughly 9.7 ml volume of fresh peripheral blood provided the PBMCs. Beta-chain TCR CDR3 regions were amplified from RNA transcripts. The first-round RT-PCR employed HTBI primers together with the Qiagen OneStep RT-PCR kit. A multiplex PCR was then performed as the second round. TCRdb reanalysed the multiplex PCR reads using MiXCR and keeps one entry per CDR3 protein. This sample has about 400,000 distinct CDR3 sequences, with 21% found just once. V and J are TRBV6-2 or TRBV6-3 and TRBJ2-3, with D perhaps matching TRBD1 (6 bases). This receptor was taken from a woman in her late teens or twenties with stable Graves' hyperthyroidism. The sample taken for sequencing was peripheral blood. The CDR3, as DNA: TGTGCCAGCAGTTATCCAAGCAAGCTACAGGGTGGAAGCACAGATACGCAGTATTTT. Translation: CASSYPSKLQGGSTDTQYF.